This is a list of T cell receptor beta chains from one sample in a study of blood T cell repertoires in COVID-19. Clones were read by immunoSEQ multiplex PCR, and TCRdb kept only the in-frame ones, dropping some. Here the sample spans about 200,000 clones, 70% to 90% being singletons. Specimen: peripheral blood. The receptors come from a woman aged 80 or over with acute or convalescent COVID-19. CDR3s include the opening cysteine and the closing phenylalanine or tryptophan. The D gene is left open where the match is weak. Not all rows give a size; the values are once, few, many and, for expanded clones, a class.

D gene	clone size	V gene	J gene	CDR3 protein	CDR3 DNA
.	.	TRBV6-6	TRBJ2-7	CASSLALQEIAYEQYF	TGTGCCAGCAGTTTAGCCCTACAGGAGATAGCCTACGAGCAGTACTTC
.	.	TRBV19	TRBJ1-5	CASTQEVRGPQHF	TGTGCCAGTACCCAGGAAGTTCGGGGGCCCCAGCATTTT
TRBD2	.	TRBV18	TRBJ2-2	CASSPMRVSGTNTGELFF	TGTGCCAGCTCACCCATGAGGGTTAGCGGGACTAACACCGGGGAGCTGTTTTTT
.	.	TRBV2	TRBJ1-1	CASSATFLNTEAFF	TGTGCCAGCAGTGCGACATTCCTAAACACTGAAGCTTTCTTT
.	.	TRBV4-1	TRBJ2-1	CASSLGAVDNEQFF	TGCGCCAGCAGCTTGGGAGCCGTTGATAATGAGCAGTTCTTC
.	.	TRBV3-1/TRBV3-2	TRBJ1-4	CASSQDYRAVREKLFF	TGTGCCAGCAGCCAAGACTACAGGGCCGTTAGGGAAAAACTGTTTTTT
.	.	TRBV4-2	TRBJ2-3	CASSQDPKPSVGGALTDTQYF	TGTGCCAGCAGCCAAGACCCCAAGCCCTCCGTCGGAGGGGCTCTCACAGATACGCAGTATTTT
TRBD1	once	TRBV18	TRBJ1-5	CASSPDRVLQPQHF	TGTGCCAGCTCACCGGACAGGGTGCTTCAGCCCCAGCATTTT
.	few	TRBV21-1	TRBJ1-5	CASSKVSGQGDSNQPQHF	TGTGCCAGCAGCAAAGTATCCGGACAGGGGGACAGCAATCAGCCCCAGCATTTT
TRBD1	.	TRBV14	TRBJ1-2	CASSPGQGATYGYTF	TGTGCCAGCAGTCCGGGACAGGGGGCTACCTATGGCTACACCTTC
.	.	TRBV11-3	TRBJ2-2	CASSYRRDGELFF	TGTGCCAGCAGCTACCGGCGGGATGGGGAGCTGTTTTTT
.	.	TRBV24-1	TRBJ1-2	CATSDRVYGYTF	TGTGCCACCAGTGACAGGGTTTATGGCTACACCTTC
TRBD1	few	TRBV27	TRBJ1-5	CASSLGQGGLQPQHF	TGTGCCAGCAGTCTGGGACAGGGGGGTTTACAGCCCCAGCATTTT
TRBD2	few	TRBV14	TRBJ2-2	CASSQGGGHTGELFF	TGTGCCAGCAGCCAAGGCGGGGGTCACACCGGGGAGCTGTTTTTT
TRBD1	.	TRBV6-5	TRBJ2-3	CASSRSGTGADTQYF	TGTGCCAGCAGTCGAAGTGGGACAGGGGCAGATACGCAGTATTTT
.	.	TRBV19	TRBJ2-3	CASSIPSGVRDTQYF	TGTGCCAGTAGTATACCGTCCGGGGTGAGGGATACGCAGTATTTT
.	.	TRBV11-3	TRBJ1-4	CASSPDTRNEKLFF	TGTGCCAGCAGCCCCGACACTAGGAATGAAAAACTGTTTTTT
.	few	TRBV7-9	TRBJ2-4	CASSLGAGLGKNIQYF	TGTGCCAGCAGCTTAGGGGCAGGGCTGGGCAAAAACATTCAGTACTTC
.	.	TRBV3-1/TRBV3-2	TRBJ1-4	CASSQGPVGKLFF	TGTGCCAGCAGCCAAGGCCCGGTCGGAAAACTGTTTTTT
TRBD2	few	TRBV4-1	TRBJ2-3	CASSQEGLAGADTQYF	TGCGCCAGCAGCCAAGAGGGACTAGCGGGAGCAGATACGCAGTATTTT
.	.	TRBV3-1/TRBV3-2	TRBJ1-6	CASSQERGGTYNSPLHF	TGTGCCAGCAGCCAAGAGAGGGGGGGTACCTATAATTCACCCCTCCACTTT
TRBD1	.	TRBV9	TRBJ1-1	CASSADRGPAEAFF	TGTGCCAGCAGCGCAGACAGGGGGCCGGCTGAAGCTTTCTTT
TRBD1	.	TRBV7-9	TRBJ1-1	CASRGTGDTEAFF	TGTGCCAGCAGGGGAACAGGGGACACTGAAGCTTTCTTT
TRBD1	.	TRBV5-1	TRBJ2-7	CASSLPGQTYEQYF	TGCGCCAGCAGCTTACCGGGACAGACCTACGAGCAGTACTTC
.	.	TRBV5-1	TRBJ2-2	CASSLEGQPGTGELFF	TGCGCCAGCAGCTTGGAAGGTCAGCCGGGAACCGGGGAGCTGTTTTTT
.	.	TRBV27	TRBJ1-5	CASSSRGSGNQPQHF	TGTGCCAGCAGCTCCAGGGGTTCGGGCAATCAGCCCCAGCATTTT
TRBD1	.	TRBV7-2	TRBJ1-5	CASSLTGGQVGNQPQHF	TGTGCCAGCAGCTTAACAGGTGGACAGGTCGGCAATCAGCCCCAGCATTTT
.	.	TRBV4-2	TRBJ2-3	CASSQVGPGLDTQYF	TGTGCCAGCAGCCAAGTAGGACCAGGGTTAGATACGCAGTATTTT
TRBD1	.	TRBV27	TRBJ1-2	CASRRTGDHGYTF	TGTGCCAGCAGACGGACAGGGGACCATGGCTACACCTTC
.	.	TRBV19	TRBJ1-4	CASSFLANEKLFF	TGTGCCAGTAGTTTCCTTGCTAATGAAAAACTGTTTTTT
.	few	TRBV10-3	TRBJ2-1	CAISDGDYSNEQFF	TGTGCCATCAGTGACGGCGACTATAGCAATGAGCAGTTCTTC
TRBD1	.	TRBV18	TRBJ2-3	CASSPTGADTQYF	TGTGCCAGCTCACCGACAGGGGCAGATACGCAGTATTTT
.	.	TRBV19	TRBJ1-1	CASSLTAGEAFF	TGTGCCAGTAGTTTAACAGCTGGTGAGGCTTTCTTT
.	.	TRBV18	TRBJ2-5	CASQNQETQYF	TGTGCCAGCCAAAACCAAGAGACCCAGTACTTC
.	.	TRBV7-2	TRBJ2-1	CASSLARSDNEQFF	TGTGCCAGCAGCTTAGCAAGGAGCGACAATGAGCAGTTCTTC
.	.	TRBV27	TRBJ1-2	CASSASPTAGTRGYTF	TGTGCCAGCAGTGCGTCCCCGACCGCAGGGACACGGGGCTACACCTTC
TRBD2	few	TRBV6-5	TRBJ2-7	CASRVTSGDNEQYF	TGTGCCAGCAGGGTGACTAGCGGCGACAACGAGCAGTACTTC
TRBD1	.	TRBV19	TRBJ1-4	CASSIRDRSNEKLFF	TGTGCCAGTAGTATCCGGGACAGGAGTAATGAAAAACTGTTTTTT
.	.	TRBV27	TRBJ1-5	CASSLGVGGNQPQHF	TGTGCCAGCAGTTTGGGGGTGGGAGGGAATCAGCCCCAGCATTTT
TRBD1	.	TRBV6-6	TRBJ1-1	CASSYLTGGEAFF	TGTGCCAGCAGTTACTTGACAGGGGGTGAAGCTTTCTTT
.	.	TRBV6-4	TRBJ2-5	CASSDPCGGASSETQYF	TGTGCCAGCAGTGACCCCTGTGGGGGGGCGTCGTCAGAGACCCAGTACTTC
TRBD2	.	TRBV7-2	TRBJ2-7	CASQNLADLPYEQYF	TGTGCCAGCCAAAATCTAGCGGACTTACCCTACGAGCAGTACTTC
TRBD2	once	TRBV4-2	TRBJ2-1	CASSQAGGNEQFF	TGTGCCAGCAGCCAGGCCGGGGGGAATGAGCAGTTCTTC
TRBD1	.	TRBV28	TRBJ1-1	CASRSRGLEAFF	TGTGCCAGCAGATCGAGGGGGCTGGAAGCTTTCTTT
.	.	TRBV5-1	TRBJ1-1	CASSSAGGSTEAFF	TGCGCCAGCAGCTCCGCCGGGGGAAGTACTGAAGCTTTCTTT
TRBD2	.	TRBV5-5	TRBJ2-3	CASSGRGTDTQYF	TGTGCCAGCAGCGGGAGGGGCACAGATACGCAGTATTTT
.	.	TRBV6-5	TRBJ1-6	CASREGTPDSPLHF	TGTGCCAGCAGGGAGGGGACGCCGGATTCACCCCTCCACTTT
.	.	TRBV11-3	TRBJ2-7	CASSLAGSYEQYF	TGTGCCAGCAGCTTAGCCGGGTCCTACGAGCAGTACTTC
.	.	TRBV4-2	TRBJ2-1	CASSQDHGAFLIYNEQFF	TGTGCCAGCAGCCAAGATCATGGGGCTTTCCTAATCTACAATGAGCAGTTCTTC
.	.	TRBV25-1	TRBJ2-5	CASSEYRQGQTQYF	TGTGCCAGCAGTGAATATCGGCAGGGGCAGACCCAGTACTTC
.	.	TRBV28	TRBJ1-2	CASSSTLRSGRGGGYTF	TGTGCCAGCAGTTCAACCTTGAGGAGTGGCAGGGGCGGAGGCTACACCTTC